This TCR beta chain was captured by sequencing in a study of blood T cell repertoires in COVID-19. Background on the study: The United States, Italy and Spain were the sources of the acute and convalescent COVID-19 samples. Sample material is recorded as cDNA or gDNA derived from T cells, B-cell-depleted T cells, or PBMCs.

Per the germline V gene, CDR1 is LNHDA and CDR2 is SQIVND (reference sequence). Deletions cut 1 base from V and 9 bases from J, with 6 bases between. CDR3 size: 12 residues. Original analysis: Reference gene primers were amplified, and this amplification served to estimate nucleated cell counts. Here immunoSEQ multiplex PCR was the method, and the copy in TCRdb shows in-frame clones only, minus some. That table gives V, J and clone size, and the DNA gave D and trimming. The sample records about 170,000 clones, 86% being singletons. This sequence was found in a man between 65 and 80 years old with acute or convalescent COVID-19. The chain uses TRBV19 and TRBJ2-2; D is undetermined. Material: peripheral blood. The CDR3 region has the DNA TGTGCCAGTAGTATAGGTCGTCGGGAGCTGTTTTTT. Amino acid sequence: CASSIGRRELFF. The full variable domain, rest sourced from reference TRBV19 and TRBJ2-2, is DGGITQSPKYLFRKEGQNVTLSCEQNLNHDAMYWYRQDPGQGLRLIYYSQIVNDFQKGDIAEGYSVSREKKESFPLTVTSAQKNPTAFYLCASSIGRRELFFGEGSRLTVL.